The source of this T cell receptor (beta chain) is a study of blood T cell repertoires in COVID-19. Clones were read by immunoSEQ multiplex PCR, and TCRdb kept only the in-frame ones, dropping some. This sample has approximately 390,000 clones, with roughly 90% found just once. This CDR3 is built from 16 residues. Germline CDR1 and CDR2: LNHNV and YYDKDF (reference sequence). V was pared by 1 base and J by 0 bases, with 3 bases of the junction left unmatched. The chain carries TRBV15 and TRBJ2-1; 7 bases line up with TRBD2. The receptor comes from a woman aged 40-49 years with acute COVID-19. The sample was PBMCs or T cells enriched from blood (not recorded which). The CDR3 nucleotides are TGTGCCACCAGCAGAGGACGGGACTACTCCTACAATGAGCAGTTCTTC. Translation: CATSRGRDYSYNEQFF.